The 6 T cell receptor beta chains given below trace back to one sample, sequenced in a study of early T cells in non-severe SARS-CoV-2 infection. TCRdb re-derived calls from the 5' RACE reads in MiXCR, one entry per CDR3 protein. The sample carries tens of thousands of distinct CDR3 sequences, about 15% recorded once. Sequencing was performed on whole blood, taken at baseline. These receptors came from an adult who was a healthcare worker with PCR-confirmed SARS-CoV-2 infection or an uninfected control (not recorded which).

The V and J genes are TRBV11-2 and TRBJ1-1; D unclear. Trimming shortened V by 0 bases and J by 5 bases, and 10 bases separated the two germline ends. Germline CDR1 is SGHAT and CDR2 is FQNNGV. The CDR3 spans 14 residues. The CDR3 DNA follows: TGTGCCAGCAGCTTAGAACTGTCTGTAACTGAAGCTTTCTTT. Its protein product is CASSLELSVTEAFF. The full variable domain, completed using reference TRBV11-2 and TRBJ1-1, is EAGVAQSPRYKIIEKRQSVAFWCNPISGHATLYWYQQILGQGPKLLIQFQNNGVVDDSQLPKDRFSAERLKGVDSTLKIQPAKLEDSAVYLCASSLELSVTEAFFGQGTRLTVV.

This chain's CDR3 is CASSLAAAGRNNEQFF. CDR3 nucleotide sequence: TGTGCCAGCAGCTTAGCGGCAGCGGGGAGGAACAATGAGCAGTTCTTC. The chain joins TRBV7-2 to TRBJ2-1; the match to TRBD2 covers 7 bases. The CDR3 is 16 residues long. V shed 0 bases, J shed 5 bases, and the junction held 7 bases outside the gene matches. Germline-derived CDR1 and CDR2 are SGHTA and FQGNSA.

V is TRBV5-1 and J is TRBJ2-2, with D possibly TRBD1 on 5 matching bases. V lost 1 base to trimming and J lost 2 bases, with 9 bases between them. The CDR3 has 15 amino acids. Germline V CDR1 and CDR2: SGHRS, YFSETQ. The CDR3 region is CASSLRWGNTGELFF. The DNA of the CDR3 is TGCGCCAGCAGCTTGCGCTGGGGCAACACCGGGGAGCTGTTTTTT.

This chain connects TRBV5-1 to TRBJ2-5; 7 bases line up with TRBD2. CDR1 SGHRS and CDR2 YFSETQ come from the germline V gene. V gave up 0 bases and J gave up 5 bases; unmatched junction bases: 7. The CDR3 runs to 15 residues. The DNA for the CDR3 is TGCGCCAGCAGCTTGGAGGGGAGGGGCGAGGAGACCCAGTACTTC. It encodes CASSLEGRGEETQYF.

The CDR3 protein is CASSWPRTNSPLHF. The CDR3 nucleotides read TGCGCCAGCAGCTGGCCACGGACGAATTCACCCCTCCACTTT. The chain is built from TRBV5-1 and TRBJ1-6; D not certain. Germline CDR1 reads SGHRS; CDR2 reads YFSETQ. The V end was cut by 3 bases, the J end by 7 bases, with 11 bases between. The CDR3 covers 14 residues.

This clonotype has a count of ten or more. V gene TRBV20-1 combines with J gene TRBJ2-7; possibly TRBD2 for D (5 bases). Germline V lookup: CDR1 DFQATT, CDR2 SNEGSKA (reference sequence). V was trimmed by 0 bases and J by 2 bases, leaving 14 bases between them. CDR3 length: 15 amino acids. The CDR3 bases are TGCAGTGCTAGAGATATCAGAGAGGGAACCTACGAGCAGTACTTC. Protein sequence: CSARDIREGTYEQYF.